The clone carrying this T cell receptor (beta chain) was picked up a small number of times. As yet, its antigen is unknown. Clones were sequenced by immunoSEQ multiplex PCR, and TCRdb holds only the in-frame ones, with some missing. The sample has fewer than 130,000 clones, roughly 90% seen once; the top ten hold 1% to 1.5%. These data originate in a study of T cell responses to AZD1222 COVID-19 vaccine. Study results and limitations: Regions 160-218 and 743-854 dominated among vaccine-associated CD4 TCRs spanning spike. Sampling that yielded the repertoires occurred only after the peak T cell response. Clonal diversity was possibly underestimated; the donors were predominantly white British and more often female. Only 5 or 6 people who got AZD1222 tested seropositive at baseline.

This CDR3 comprises 13 residues. Germline V CDR1 and CDR2: MNHEY, SMNVEV (reference sequence). Trimming removed 8 bases from V and 2 bases from J, with 10 bases in between. The sequenced sample was peripheral blood, obtained on day 0 of AZD1222 vaccination. The rearrangement links TRBV27 to TRBJ1-3; D is undetermined. This receptor was taken from an adult in good health. In DNA form, the CDR3 reads TGTGCCAGCCGAGGTCTAGCTGGAAACACCATATATTTT. Its translation is CASRGLAGNTIYF.